This T cell receptor beta chain was recovered during a study of OX40 agonist ivuxolimab in advanced cancers. V was pared by 6 bases and J by 1 base, with 9 bases between. There are 13 residues in the CDR3. From germline, CDR1 is SGHVS and CDR2 FNYEAQ. Sequencing used immunoSEQ multiplex PCR; TCRdb keeps in-frame clones, though not all of them. The sample lists fewer than 80,000 clones, over 60% occurring once. The chain couples TRBV7-6 to TRBJ1-1, with D maybe TRBD1 (5 bases). This receptor was obtained from an adult with an advanced solid tumor such as melanoma, head and neck, liver or kidney cancer. The specimen was CD4+ or CD8+ T cells sorted from blood, collected in a trial of the OX40 agonist ivuxolimab. DNA of the CDR3: TGTGCCAGCAGAGGGGCGGGGAACACTGAAGCTTTCTTT. Residues: CASRGAGNTEAFF.